A single sample gave rise to the 26 T cell receptor beta chains below, sequenced in a study of OX40 agonist ivuxolimab in advanced cancers. Only in-frame clones appear in the TCRdb table, and some are missing; sequencing was by immunoSEQ multiplex PCR. The profile covers roughly 100,000 clones, with about 87% appearing a single time and 0.79% taken by the ten largest. The specimen was CD4+ or CD8+ T cells sorted from blood, collected in a trial of the OX40 agonist ivuxolimab. The receptors were gathered from an adult with an advanced solid tumor such as melanoma, head and neck, liver or kidney cancer.

This rearrangement joins TRBV28 to TRBJ1-6; TRBD1 might be the D (6 bases). The CDR3 has 15 amino acids. Trimming stripped 6 bases from V and 8 bases from J, with 17 bases between. CDR1 and CDR2 from the germline V gene are MDHEN and SYDVKM. CDR3 loop: CASRKPGQIYSPLHF. CDR3 in DNA: TGTGCCAGCAGGAAACCGGGACAAATTTATTCACCCCTCCACTTT.

The chain joins TRBV10-2 to TRBJ1-1; TRBD1 matches 7 bases. The CDR3 covers 13 residues. CDR1 is WSHSY, CDR2 SAAADI, per germline. The V gene end was trimmed by 8 bases and the J gene end by 8 bases; junction bases not matched to a gene: 11. DNA for the CDR3: TGCGCCAGCCGAAGAGCTTTGACAGGGGAAGCTTTCTTT. Amino acids: CASRRALTGEAFF.

The CDR3 coding sequence is TGTGCCATCAGTGGAAGGACAGGGTGGGAGCCCCAGCATTTT. Its translation is CAISGRTGWEPQHF. The chain joins TRBV10-3 to TRBJ1-5; 8 bases line up with TRBD1. This CDR3 region has 14 residues. Germline V gene data show CDR1 as ENHRY and CDR2 as SYGVKD. V shed 4 bases and J 8 bases; nucleotides not matched to a gene: 7.

The chain carries TRBV29-1 and TRBJ1-5, with D hard to call. The V end lost 3 bases, the J end lost 11 bases, and 14 bases lay between the germline ends. This CDR3 has 12 residues. The germline V gene encodes CDR1 SQVTM and CDR2 ANQGSEA. Here the CDR3 reads CSVESPGLSQHF. For the CDR3, the DNA is TGCAGCGTTGAGTCACCGGGTCTATCCCAGCATTTT. The variable domain in full, completed from reference TRBV29-1 and TRBJ1-5, reads SAVISQKPSRDICQRGTSLTIQCQVDSQVTMMFWYRQQPGQSLTLIATANQGSEATYESGFVIDKFPISRPNLTFSTLTVSNMSPEDSSIYLCSVESPGLSQHFGDGTRLSIL.

This chain links TRBV28 with TRBJ1-1; 9 bases agree with TRBD1. CDR1 MDHEN and CDR2 SYDVKM come from the germline V gene. The CDR3 spans 15 residues. V trimming: 4 bases; J trimming: 6 bases; junction bases outside the gene matches: 9. CDR3 bases: TGTGCCAGCAGTTCTACCCCGGGACAGGGCTCTGAAGCTTTCTTT. It encodes CASSSTPGQGSEAFF.

This chain joins TRBV30 and TRBJ1-5; D is unresolved. Germline CDR1 reads GTSNPN; CDR2 reads SVGIG (reference sequence). The CDR3 spans 13 residues. V shed 4 bases and J shed 1 base, with 8 bases lying between them. This CDR3 reads CAWTPGSNQPQHF. DNA for the CDR3: TGTGCCTGGACCCCCGGGAGCAATCAGCCCCAGCATTTT.

This CDR3 reads CASRRQVSAYEQYF. For the CDR3, the DNA is TGTGCCAGCAGGAGACAGGTTTCAGCCTACGAGCAGTACTTC. The gene calls are TRBV6-1 and TRBJ2-7, with D possibly being TRBD1 (6 bases). From germline, CDR1 is MNHNS and CDR2 SASEGT. CDR3 length: 14 amino acids. Trimming pared 6 bases from V and 2 bases from J, leaving 14 bases between.

The chain uses TRBV29-1 and TRBJ1-1, with D uncertain. The length of the CDR3 is 13 residues. V was trimmed by 4 bases and J by 3 bases, leaving 12 bases between them. In germline, CDR1 is SQVTM, CDR2 ANQGSEA. The CDR3 region has the DNA TGCAGCGTTGCCACACATACCGACACTGAAGCTTTCTTT. Its protein is CSVATHTDTEAFF.

The CDR3 region is CASSDLLAGGEQFF. CDR3 bases: TGCGCCAGCAGTGACCTACTAGCGGGGGGGGAGCAGTTCTTC. The V gene is TRBV10-1, the J gene TRBJ2-1; TRBD2 aligns across 13 bases. V shed 3 bases, J shed 10 bases, and the junction held 3 bases outside the gene matches. Germline V CDR1 and CDR2: WNHNN, SYGVQD (reference sequence). This CDR3 is 14 amino acids long.

V and J are TRBV7-9 and TRBJ1-2, with unresolved D. CDR1 is SEHNR, CDR2 FQNEAQ, per germline (reference sequence). The length of the CDR3 is 17 residues. The V and J ends lost 1 base and 1 base respectively, with 16 bases between them. CDR3 region: CASSLGLQSTLNYGYTF. DNA of the CDR3: TGTGCCAGCAGCTTAGGACTCCAGTCGACACTTAACTATGGCTACACCTTC.

This clone was observed a single time. The rearrangement joins TRBV28 to TRBJ1-2; a weak D match, TRBD1 (6 bases). Germline lookup yields CDR1 MDHEN and CDR2 SYDVKM. The CDR3 has 18 residues. The V end was cut by 5 bases, the J end by 0 bases, with 22 bases between. The CDR3 here is CASSPDGVRGGPNYGYTF. The CDR3 DNA follows: TGTGCCAGCAGTCCCGACGGAGTTCGGGGGGGGCCTAACTATGGCTACACCTTC.

The gene calls are TRBV29-1 and TRBJ1-2; D remains unclear. Germline-derived CDR1 and CDR2 are SQVTM and ANQGSEA. The length of the CDR3 is 11 residues. The ends were cut back, 3 bases at V and 6 bases at J, with 8 bases in the middle. The CDR3 is CSVEVGNGYTF. In DNA, the CDR3 is TGCAGCGTTGAGGTAGGGAATGGCTACACCTTC.

The chain employs TRBV19 and TRBJ1-2; no reliable D call. Germline assignment: CDR1 LNHDA and CDR2 SQIVND (reference sequence). The germline V and J ends were trimmed by 8 bases and 8 bases, with 15 bases remaining between them. The CDR3 spans 12 residues. The CDR3 DNA sequence: TGTGCCAGTTCGGTGGGAGGGAACGGCTACACCTTC. This translates into CASSVGGNGYTF.

V usage is TRBV21-1 and J usage is TRBJ2-7; the table's D call TRBD1 went unverified against the DNA. TRBV21-1 is termed a pseudogene. The CDR3 sequence is 15 residues long. The DNA of the CDR3 is TGTGCCAGCAGGAACACCGGGACAGGGTTATACGAGCAGTACTTC. It encodes CASRNTGTGLYEQYF.

The chain employs TRBV6-1 and TRBJ2-1, with 9 bases aligning to TRBD2. V was clipped by 6 bases and J by 0 bases; unmatched bases: 3. The germline V gene encodes CDR1 MNHNS and CDR2 SASEGT. This CDR3 comprises 15 residues. CDR3 amino acids: CASRAGGFSYNEQFF. In nucleotides, the CDR3 is TGTGCCAGCAGGGCGGGGGGGTTCTCCTACAATGAGCAGTTCTTC.

This chain connects TRBV12-5 to TRBJ2-3, with 9 positions matching TRBD2. Per the germline V gene, CDR1 is LGHNT and CDR2 is FRNRAP. V trimming: 1 base; J trimming: 2 bases; junction bases outside the gene matches: 4. CDR3 size: 16 residues. The CDR3: CASGLGLAGLTDTQYF. CDR3 nucleotide sequence: TGTGCTAGTGGTTTGGGTCTAGCGGGACTCACAGATACGCAGTATTTT.

This rearrangement joins TRBV15 to TRBJ1-2; D is uncertain. Trimming shortened V by 4 bases and J by 2 bases, and 11 bases separated the two germline ends. This CDR3 has 14 residues. CDR1 is LNHNV and CDR2 is YYDKDF in the germline V gene (reference sequence). CDR3 nucleotides: TGTGCCACCAGCACTGAGCTGCAGAACTATGGCTACACCTTC. This sequence encodes CATSTELQNYGYTF.

This clone appeared many times. One end of the junction varies from germline; a read error may be responsible. The genes are TRBV7-7 and TRBJ2-2; 9 nucleotides agree with TRBD2. This CDR3 has 16 amino acids. Germline values: CDR1 SSHAT, CDR2 FNYEAQ (reference sequence). The CDR3 sequence is CASSSSGGRGTGELFF. DNA of the CDR3: TGTGCTAGCAGCTCAAGCGGGGGGCGCGGCACCGGGGAGCTGTTTTTT.

This clone came up a few times. The genes are TRBV11-2 and TRBJ1-5; 9 bases are a match to TRBD1. The CDR3 is 15 amino acids. With 5 bases clipped from V and 6 bases from J, the junction kept 8 bases outside the gene matches. Germline V gene data show CDR1 as SGHAT and CDR2 as FQNNGV. CDR3 amino acids: CASSLGTGGFQPQHF. The CDR3 region has the DNA TGTGCCAGCAGCCTCGGCACAGGGGGCTTTCAGCCCCAGCATTTT.

This sequence joins TRBV9 and TRBJ1-6; perhaps TRBD1 as D (5 bases). The CDR3 contains 16 residues. V was clipped by 4 bases and J by 4 bases, with 15 bases between them. Per the germline V gene, CDR1 is SGDLS and CDR2 is YYNGEE. As DNA, the CDR3 is TGTGCCAGCAGCCCCGGCGGGGCGGAGTATAATTCACCCCTCCACTTT. Protein: CASSPGGAEYNSPLHF.

The CDR3 sequence is CASSFLAGGTDTQYF. CDR3 nucleotides: TGTGCCAGCAGTTTTCTAGCGGGGGGAACGGATACGCAGTATTTT. The rearrangement uses TRBV7-9 and TRBJ2-3; 11 nucleotides match TRBD2. With 6 bases clipped from V and 6 bases from J, the junction kept 8 bases outside the gene matches. CDR1 SEHNR and CDR2 FQNEAQ come from the germline V gene (reference sequence). CDR3 length equals 15 residues. The whole variable domain, remainder taken from reference TRBV7-9 and TRBJ2-3, is DTGVSQNPRHKITKRGQNVTFRCDPISEHNRLYWYRQTLGQGPEFLTYFQNEAQLEKSRLLSDRFSAERPKGSFSTLEIQRTEQGDSAMYLCASSFLAGGTDTQYFGPGTRLTVL.

This clone was counted between two and nine times. The chain carries TRBV18 and TRBJ2-4, with 10 bases lining up with TRBD2. The CDR3 totals 19 residues. The V gene's germline CDR1 is KGHSH and CDR2 LQKENI. V was clipped by 2 bases and J by 0 bases; unmatched bases: 10. The CDR3 region has the DNA TGTGCCAGCTCACCAGCCGGGCTAGCGGGGGCCGCAGCCAAAAACATTCAGTACTTC. This translates into CASSPAGLAGAAAKNIQYF.

This chain connects TRBV7-6 to TRBJ2-2; no clear D gene. This CDR3 spans 16 amino acids. V was clipped by 4 bases and J by 5 bases, with 17 bases between them. Germline loops: CDR1 SGHVS, CDR2 FNYEAQ. The CDR3 region is CASSYRASSTTGELFF. DNA of the CDR3: TGTGCCAGCAGCTACCGGGCCAGCTCTACAACCGGGGAGCTGTTTTTT.

The chain links TRBV29-1 to TRBJ1-2, with D possibly TRBD1 on 6 matching bases. The CDR3 runs 13 residues. The germline gives CDR1 SQVTM, CDR2 ANQGSEA. Trimming took 4 bases from V and 3 from J, leaving 12 bases between them. The CDR3 nucleotides read TGCAGCGTTGGATCGGCAGGGGACTATGGCTACACCTTC. It encodes CSVGSAGDYGYTF.

The DNA for the CDR3 is TGCGCCAGCAATTCCCGGGACAGGGTCCTAGCCAAAAACATTCAGTACTTC. Translation gives CASNSRDRVLAKNIQYF. The chain employs TRBV10-1 and TRBJ2-4, with TRBD1 matching 9 bases. V was clipped by 7 bases and J by 0 bases; unmatched bases: 10. Germline CDR1 is WNHNN and CDR2 is SYGVQD (reference sequence). The CDR3 contains 17 residues.

The genes are TRBV7-9 and TRBJ2-7; D may match TRBD1 or TRBD2 (6 bases each). The V gene lost 3 bases and the J gene lost 6 bases, with 21 bases spanning the gap. This CDR3 is 16 amino acids long. The germline gives CDR1 SEHNR, CDR2 FQNEAQ (reference sequence). In DNA, the CDR3 is TGTGCCAGCAGCTTCGAAGCCGCAGGAGGAGGGGGCGAGCAGTACTTC. Translated, it gives CASSFEAAGGGGEQYF.